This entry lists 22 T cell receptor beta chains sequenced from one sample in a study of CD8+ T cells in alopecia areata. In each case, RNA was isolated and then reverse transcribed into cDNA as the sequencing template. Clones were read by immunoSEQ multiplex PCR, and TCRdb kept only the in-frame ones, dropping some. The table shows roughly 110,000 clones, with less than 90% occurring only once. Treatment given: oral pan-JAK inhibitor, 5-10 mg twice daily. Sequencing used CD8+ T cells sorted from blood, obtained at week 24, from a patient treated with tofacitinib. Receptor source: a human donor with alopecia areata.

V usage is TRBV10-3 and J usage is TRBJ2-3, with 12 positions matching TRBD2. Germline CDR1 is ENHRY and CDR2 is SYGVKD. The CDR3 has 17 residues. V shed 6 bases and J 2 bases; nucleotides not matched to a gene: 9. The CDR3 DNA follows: TGTGCCATCAGGTTGGGACTAGCGGGTTCAATCACAGATACGCAGTATTTT. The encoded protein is CAIRLGLAGSITDTQYF.

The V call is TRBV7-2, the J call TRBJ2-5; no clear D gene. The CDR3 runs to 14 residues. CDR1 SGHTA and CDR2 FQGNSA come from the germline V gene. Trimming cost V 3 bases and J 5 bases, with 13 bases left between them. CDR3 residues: CASSFRASYETQYF. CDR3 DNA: TGTGCCAGCAGCTTTCGGGCTTCCTACGAGACCCAGTACTTC.

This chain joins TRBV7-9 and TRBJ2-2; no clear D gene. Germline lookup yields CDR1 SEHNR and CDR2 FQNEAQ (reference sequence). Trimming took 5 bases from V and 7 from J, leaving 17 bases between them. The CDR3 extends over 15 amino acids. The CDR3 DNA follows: TGTGCCAGCAGCCCCATGGACGGCCCCGGCGGGGAGCTGTTTTTT. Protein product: CASSPMDGPGGELFF.

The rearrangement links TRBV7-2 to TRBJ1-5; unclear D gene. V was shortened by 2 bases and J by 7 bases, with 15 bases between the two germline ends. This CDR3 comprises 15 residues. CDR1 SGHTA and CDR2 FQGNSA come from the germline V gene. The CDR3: CASSLSTQWVQPQHF. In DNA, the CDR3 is TGTGCCAGCAGCTTAAGTACGCAGTGGGTCCAGCCCCAGCATTTT.

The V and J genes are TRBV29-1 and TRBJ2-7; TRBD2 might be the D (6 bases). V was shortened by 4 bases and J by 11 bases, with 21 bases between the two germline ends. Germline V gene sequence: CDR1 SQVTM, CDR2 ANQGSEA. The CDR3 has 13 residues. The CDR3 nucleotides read TGCAGCGTTGTGGGGGAGGCTGGCAGGGATAAGTACTTC. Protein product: CSVVGEAGRDKYF.

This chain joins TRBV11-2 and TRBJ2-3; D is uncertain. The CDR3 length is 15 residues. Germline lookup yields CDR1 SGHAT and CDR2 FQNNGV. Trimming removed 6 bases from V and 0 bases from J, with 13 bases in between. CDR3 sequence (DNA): TGTGCCAGCAGGATATCCTTGGAGAGCACAGATACGCAGTATTTT. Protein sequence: CASRISLESTDTQYF.

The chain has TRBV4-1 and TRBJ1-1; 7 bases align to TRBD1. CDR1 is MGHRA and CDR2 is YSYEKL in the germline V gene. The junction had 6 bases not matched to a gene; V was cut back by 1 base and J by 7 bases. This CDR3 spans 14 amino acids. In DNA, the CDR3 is TGCGCCAGCAGCCAAGGACAGGGTGGGATTGAAGCTTTCTTT. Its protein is CASSQGQGGIEAFF.

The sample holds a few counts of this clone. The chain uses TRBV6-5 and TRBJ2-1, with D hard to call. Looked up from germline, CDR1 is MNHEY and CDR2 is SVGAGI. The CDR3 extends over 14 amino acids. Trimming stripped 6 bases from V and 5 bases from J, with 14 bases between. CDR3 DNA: TGTGCCAGCAGATCAGGCAAAACACACAATGAGCAGTTCTTC. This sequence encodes CASRSGKTHNEQFF.

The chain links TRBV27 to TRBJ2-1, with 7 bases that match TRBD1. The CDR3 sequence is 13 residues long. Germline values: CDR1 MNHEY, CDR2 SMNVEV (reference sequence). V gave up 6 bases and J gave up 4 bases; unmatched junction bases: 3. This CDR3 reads CASRTGQYNEQFF. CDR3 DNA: TGTGCCAGCAGGACAGGGCAGTACAATGAGCAGTTCTTC.

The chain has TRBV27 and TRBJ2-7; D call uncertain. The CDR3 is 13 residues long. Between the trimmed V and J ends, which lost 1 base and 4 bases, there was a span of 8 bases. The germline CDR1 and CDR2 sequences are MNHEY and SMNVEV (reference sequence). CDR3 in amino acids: CASSLWQSYEQYF. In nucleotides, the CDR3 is TGTGCCAGCAGTTTATGGCAGTCTTACGAGCAGTACTTC.

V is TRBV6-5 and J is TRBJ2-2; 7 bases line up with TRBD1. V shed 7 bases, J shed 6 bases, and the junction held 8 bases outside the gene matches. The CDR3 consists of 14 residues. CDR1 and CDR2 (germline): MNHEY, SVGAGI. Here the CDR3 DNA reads TGTGCCAGCAACCGCGACAGGGTGGCCGGGGAGCTGTTTTTT. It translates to CASNRDRVAGELFF.

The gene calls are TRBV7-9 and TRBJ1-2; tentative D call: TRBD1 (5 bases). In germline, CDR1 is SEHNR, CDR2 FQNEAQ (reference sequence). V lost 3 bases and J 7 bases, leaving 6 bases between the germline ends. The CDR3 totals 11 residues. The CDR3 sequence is CASSLGPGYTF. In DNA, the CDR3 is TGTGCCAGCAGCTTGGGGCCTGGCTACACCTTC.

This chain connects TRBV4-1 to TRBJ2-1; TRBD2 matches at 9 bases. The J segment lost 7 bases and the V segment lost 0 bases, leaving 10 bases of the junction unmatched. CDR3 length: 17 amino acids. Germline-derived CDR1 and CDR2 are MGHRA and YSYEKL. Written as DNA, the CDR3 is TGCGCCAGCAGCCAAGATACCACTAGCGGGCGCGCTAATGAGCAGTTCTTC. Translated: CASSQDTTSGRANEQFF.

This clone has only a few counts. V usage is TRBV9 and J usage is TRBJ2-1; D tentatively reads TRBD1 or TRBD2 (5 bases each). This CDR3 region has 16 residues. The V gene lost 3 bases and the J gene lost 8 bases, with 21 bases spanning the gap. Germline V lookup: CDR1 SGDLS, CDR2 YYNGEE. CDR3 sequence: CASSDHRDGLLDEQFF. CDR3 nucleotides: TGTGCCAGCAGCGACCACCGGGACGGGCTTCTCGATGAGCAGTTCTTC.

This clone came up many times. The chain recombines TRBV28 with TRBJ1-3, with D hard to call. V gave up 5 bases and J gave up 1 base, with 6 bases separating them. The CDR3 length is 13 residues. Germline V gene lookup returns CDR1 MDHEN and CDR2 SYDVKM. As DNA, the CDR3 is TGTGCCAGCAGTGAGGTTTCTGGAAACACCATATATTTT. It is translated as CASSEVSGNTIYF. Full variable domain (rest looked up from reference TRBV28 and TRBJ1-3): DVKVTQSSRYLVKRTGEKVFLECVQDMDHENMFWYRQDPGLGLRLIYFSYDVKMKEKGDIPEGYSVSREKKERFSLILESASTNQTSMYLCASSEVSGNTIYFGEGSWLTVV.

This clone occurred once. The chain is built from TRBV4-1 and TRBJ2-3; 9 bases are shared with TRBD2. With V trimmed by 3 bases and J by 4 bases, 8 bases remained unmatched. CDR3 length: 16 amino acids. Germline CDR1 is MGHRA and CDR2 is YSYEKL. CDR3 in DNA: TGCGCCAGCAGCCAGCAAGCGGGGGGCGGGCCAGATACGCAGTATTTT. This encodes CASSQQAGGGPDTQYF.

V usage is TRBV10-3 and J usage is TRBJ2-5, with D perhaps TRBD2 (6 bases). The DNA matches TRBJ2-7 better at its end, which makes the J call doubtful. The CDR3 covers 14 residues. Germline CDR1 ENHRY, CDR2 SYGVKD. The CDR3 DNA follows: TGTGCCATCAGTGACGGGGGTGGGGCACCCGAGCAGTACTTC. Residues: CAISDGGGAPEQYF.

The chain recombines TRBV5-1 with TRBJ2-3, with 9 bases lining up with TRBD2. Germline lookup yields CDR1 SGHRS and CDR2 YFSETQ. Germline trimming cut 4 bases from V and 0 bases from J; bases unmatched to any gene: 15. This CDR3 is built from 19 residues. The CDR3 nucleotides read TGCGCCAGCAGCGGTGAGGGACTAGCCCGCGTCACTAGCACAGATACGCAGTATTTT. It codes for CASSGEGLARVTSTDTQYF.

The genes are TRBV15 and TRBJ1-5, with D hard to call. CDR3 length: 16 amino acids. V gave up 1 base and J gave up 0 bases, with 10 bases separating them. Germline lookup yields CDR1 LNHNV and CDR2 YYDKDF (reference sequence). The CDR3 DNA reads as TGTGCCACCAGCAGAGTACAAGACTATAGCAATCAGCCCCAGCATTTT. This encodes CATSRVQDYSNQPQHF.

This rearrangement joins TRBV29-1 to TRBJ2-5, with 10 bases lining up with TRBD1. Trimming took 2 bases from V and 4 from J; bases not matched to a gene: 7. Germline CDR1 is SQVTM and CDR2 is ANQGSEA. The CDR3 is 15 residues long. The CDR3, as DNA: TGCAGCGTTGAATGTAGGGACAGGGGTCCAGAGACCCAGTACTTC. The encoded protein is CSVECRDRGPETQYF.

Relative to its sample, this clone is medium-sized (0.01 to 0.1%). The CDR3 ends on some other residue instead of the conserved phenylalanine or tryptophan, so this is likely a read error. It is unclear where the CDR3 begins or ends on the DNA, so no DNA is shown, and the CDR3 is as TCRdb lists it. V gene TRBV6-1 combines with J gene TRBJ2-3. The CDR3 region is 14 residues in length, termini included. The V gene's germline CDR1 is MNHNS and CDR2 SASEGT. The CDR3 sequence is CASSEATSTVPKGL.

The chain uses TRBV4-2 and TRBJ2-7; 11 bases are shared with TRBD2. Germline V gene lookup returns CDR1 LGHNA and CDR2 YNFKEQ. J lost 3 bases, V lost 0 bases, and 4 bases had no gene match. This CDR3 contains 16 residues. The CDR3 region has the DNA TGTGCCAGCAGCCAAGAAGGGACTAGCGGTTTCTACGAGCAGTACTTC. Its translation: CASSQEGTSGFYEQYF.